This is a list of T cell receptor beta chains from one sample in a study of beta chain features in type 1 diabetes. TCRdb's copy holds only in-frame clones and misses some; the assay was immunoSEQ multiplex PCR. This table has under 850,000 clones, 10% to 15% appearing once. Sequencing used naive CD4+ T cells from blood. The origin of the receptors is a young man with type 1 diabetes. CDR3s leave out the opening cysteine and the closing phenylalanine or tryptophan.

TRBV5-1 | ASSLAGGETQY
TRBV10-1 | ASRGNAKGETQY
TRBV25-1 | ASSQQGAPTNYGYT
TRBV5-1 | ASSPFEGNEQF
TRBV29-1 | SVEDGHEQY
TRBV5-1 | ASSLELASGDRTDTQY
TRBV5-4 | ASSSPEGGFSYNEQF
TRBV5-1 | ASSLAGQGAQDTQY
TRBV5-1 | ASSSAVYQDSPLH
TRBV4-1 | ASSQMTGSSYNEQF
TRBV5-4 | ASSRRQGTQETQY
TRBV27 | ASSRGEGQPQH
TRBV2 | ASGRDSGNTIY
TRBV30 | AWSVVLTDTQY
TRBV18 | ASSPADLSGNTIY
TRBV2 | ASVMENTEAF
TRBV5-1 | ASSIQTGVVETQY
TRBV4-1 | ASSLLQLPNYGYT
TRBV18 | ASSPLDSFYEQY
TRBV2 | ASSEVAGRRDTQY
TRBV7-9 | ASSHQPQH
TRBV6-6 | ASSYGGRSYEQY
TRBV28 | ASSLSDTQY
TRBV2 | ASSGISISNGYT
TRBV7-2 | ASSFAGLYNEQF
TRBV6-1 | ASRWRGNIQY
TRBV30 | AWSRGTDEAF
TRBV9 | ASSVENSLNTEAF
TRBV27 | ASSTDISYEQY
TRBV4-2 | ASSQEVTGDEAF
TRBV27 | ASSLIELLAQGGRQY
TRBV2 | ASSLDSPGYGYT
TRBV2 | ASSGGLTDTQY
TRBV30 | AWVRQGYGYT
TRBV27 | ASSSSGGLTEAF
TRBV7-8 | ASSLAYSNEQF
TRBV7-9 | ASSLAGSYTEAF
TRBV15 | ATSRGGTGTEQY
TRBV5-6 | ASRLTGNNSPLH
TRBV30 | AWSAGFTNTEAF
TRBV13 | ASSLSRQGVFYEQY
TRBV10-3 | AIRGGSSYNEQF
TRBV6-5 | ASSRIPHYGYT
TRBV28 | ASSFPGSPTLEKLF
TRBV4-1 | ASSPFVPGQGFSYNEQF
TRBV5-1 | ASSSQGGTNTEAF
TRBV2 | ASRRDVATNEKLF
TRBV10-3 | AISEWLDTQY
TRBV5-8 | ASSFEDYYGYT
TRBV6-5 | ASSGHLKPYEQY
TRBV6-5 | ASNPQGKTDTQY
TRBV14 | ASSQGATNTEAF
TRBV30 | AWSEGRAYGYT
TRBV5-1 | ASSSDRADIQY